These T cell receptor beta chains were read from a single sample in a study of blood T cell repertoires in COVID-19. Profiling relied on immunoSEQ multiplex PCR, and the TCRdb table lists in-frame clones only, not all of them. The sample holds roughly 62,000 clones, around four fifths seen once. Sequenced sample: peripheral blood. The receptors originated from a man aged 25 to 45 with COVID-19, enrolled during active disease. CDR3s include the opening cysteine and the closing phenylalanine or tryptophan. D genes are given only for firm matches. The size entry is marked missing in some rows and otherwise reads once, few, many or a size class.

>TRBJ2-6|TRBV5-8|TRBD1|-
TGTGCCAGCAGGAACCGGGACAGCCAGGTCTGGGCCAACGTCCTGACTTTC
CASRNRDSQVWANVLTF
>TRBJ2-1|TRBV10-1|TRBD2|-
TGCGCCAGCAGTGAGTCGGGACTAGCGTCAAATGAGCAGTTCTTC
CASSESGLASNEQFF
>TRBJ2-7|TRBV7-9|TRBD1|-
TGTGCCAGCAGCGCCCCGGGACAGGGGGCATACGAGCAGTACTTC
CASSAPGQGAYEQYF
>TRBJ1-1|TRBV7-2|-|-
TGTGCCAGCCGGCCGGGGGGGCCGATGAACACTGAAGCTTTCTTT
CASRPGGPMNTEAFF
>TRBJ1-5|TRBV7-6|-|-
TGTGCCAGCAGCTTAGGACCTGGGGGGAATCAGCCCCAGCATTTT
CASSLGPGGNQPQHF
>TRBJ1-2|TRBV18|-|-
TGTGCCAGCTCAAGTTCGGGGGACTATGGCTACACCTTC
CASSSSGDYGYTF
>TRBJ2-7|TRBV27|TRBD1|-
TGTGCCAGCAGTTTGAGGGGACAGGGGGCAGCCGAGCAGTACTTC
CASSLRGQGAAEQYF
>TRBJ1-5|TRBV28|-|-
TGTGCCAGCACCCAAATCGGGGGTCAGCCCCAGCATTTT
CASTQIGGQPQHF
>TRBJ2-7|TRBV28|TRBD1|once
TGTGCCAGCAGTTCCGATGGGACAGGGAAACCCTACGAGCAGTACTTC
CASSSDGTGKPYEQYF
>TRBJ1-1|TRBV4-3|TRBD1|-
TGCGCCAGCAGCCGACAGGGGACGAACACTGAAGCTTTCTTT
CASSRQGTNTEAFF
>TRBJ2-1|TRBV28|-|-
TGTGCCAGCAGTTTAGGCCCCCAGGAGCAGTTCTTC
CASSLGPQEQFF
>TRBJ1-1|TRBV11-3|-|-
TGTGCCAGCAGCTTTAGCCCGTGGGTGATGAGTGAAGCTTTCTTT
CASSFSPWVMSEAFF
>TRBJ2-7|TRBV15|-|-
TGTGCCACCAGCGCGCATCCCGGTCGATCCTCCTACGAGCAGTACTTC
CATSAHPGRSSYEQYF
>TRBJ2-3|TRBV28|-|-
TGTGCCAGCAGCCAGGGCCCGCTTCAACTGTATTTT
CASSQGPLQLYF
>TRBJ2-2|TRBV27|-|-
TGTGCCAGCAGTTTTACGATAGATCGGTCGAACACCGGGGAGCTGTTTTTT
CASSFTIDRSNTGELFF
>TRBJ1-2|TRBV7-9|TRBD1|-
TGTGCCAGCAGCTTAGCCGGGACAGGGAGCTATGGCTACACCTTC
CASSLAGTGSYGYTF
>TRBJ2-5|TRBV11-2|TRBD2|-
TGTGCCAGCAGCAGGACTAGCGGCCCACAAGAGACCCAGTACTTC
CASSRTSGPQETQYF
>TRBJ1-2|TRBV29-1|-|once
TGCAGCGTTGTAACACCCGGCGGAGGCTACACCTTC
CSVVTPGGGYTF
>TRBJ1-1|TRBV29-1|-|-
TGCAGCGTTGAGGAGGTAACTGAAGCTTTCTTT
CSVEEVTEAFF
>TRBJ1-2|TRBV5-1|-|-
TGCGCCAGCAGCTTGGAAACAGGACACTATGGCTACACCTTC
CASSLETGHYGYTF
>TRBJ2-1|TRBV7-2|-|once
TGTGCCAGCAGCCAGTGGGCCCATGAGCAGTTCTTC
CASSQWAHEQFF
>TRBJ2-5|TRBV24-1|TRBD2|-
TGTGCCACCAGTGACCTTCACTGGACTAGCGGGAGGAACCAAGAGACCCAGTACTTC
CATSDLHWTSGRNQETQYF
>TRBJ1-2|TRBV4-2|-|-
TGTGCCAGCAGCCAAGCCGGGGGACCTGAAGGCTACACCTTC
CASSQAGGPEGYTF
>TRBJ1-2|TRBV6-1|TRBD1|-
TGTGCCAGCAGTAACCTACAGGGGAGAAAAGGTGGCTACACCTTC
CASSNLQGRKGGYTF